This is a list of T cell receptor beta chains from one sample in a study of radiation and T cells in renal cell carcinoma. The assay was immunoSEQ multiplex PCR, and TCRdb's table has in-frame clones only and misses some. Found here are roughly 75,000 clones, roughly 82% of them singletons; the top ten hold approximately 6.4%. The source material was blood, sampled from a patient whose treatment included radiotherapy and nephrectomy. These receptors all come from a man between 60 and 75 years old with renal cell carcinoma. CDR3s leave out the opening cysteine and the closing phenylalanine or tryptophan.

len: 13; j_gene: TRBJ2-3; v_gene: TRBV10-2; CDR3aa: ASSELGRWADTQY
len: 10; j_gene: TRBJ2-7; v_gene: TRBV6-6; CDR3aa: ASSYTGYEQY
len: 12; j_gene: TRBJ2-7; v_gene: TRBV2; CDR3aa: ASSVDYPWDEQY
len: 15; j_gene: TRBJ2-3; v_gene: TRBV7-9; CDR3aa: ASSLSRATAFAHTQY
len: 12; j_gene: TRBJ1-1; v_gene: TRBV10-2; CDR3aa: ASSEWGAGTEAF
len: 10; j_gene: TRBJ2-1; v_gene: TRBV7-6; CDR3aa: ASSLNTEAQF
len: 12; j_gene: TRBJ2-2; v_gene: TRBV7-9; CDR3aa: ASSVRTGPGELF
len: 12; j_gene: TRBJ1-4; v_gene: TRBV6-5; CDR3aa: ASARGATSEKLF
len: 12; j_gene: TRBJ1-2; v_gene: TRBV28; CDR3aa: ASSLERGLIGYT
len: 13; j_gene: TRBJ2-7; v_gene: TRBV9; CDR3aa: ASSPGLAGAYEQY
len: 10; j_gene: TRBJ2-5; v_gene: TRBV25-1; CDR3aa: ASSVRGAPEY
len: 9; j_gene: TRBJ2-7; v_gene: TRBV5-1; CDR3aa: ASSLLNEQY
len: 12; j_gene: TRBJ2-3; v_gene: TRBV4-1; CDR3aa: ASSQLAGTDTQY
len: 9; j_gene: TRBJ2-7; v_gene: TRBV5-1; CDR3aa: ASSLGREQY
len: 12; j_gene: TRBJ1-2; v_gene: TRBV28; CDR3aa: ASSLGGDSYGYT
len: 14; j_gene: TRBJ2-1; v_gene: TRBV5-1; CDR3aa: ASSLTWTGGRNEQF
len: 16; j_gene: TRBJ1-4; v_gene: TRBV4-2; CDR3aa: ASSQDPQGALTNEKLF
len: 15; j_gene: TRBJ2-3; v_gene: TRBV9; CDR3aa: ASSPRGTGGPTDTQY
len: 13; j_gene: TRBJ1-2; v_gene: TRBV28; CDR3aa: ASSFTGTGGYGYT
len: 13; j_gene: TRBJ2-7; v_gene: TRBV10-1; CDR3aa: ASSTGGATSYEQY
len: 11; j_gene: TRBJ1-4; v_gene: TRBV7-7; CDR3aa: ASSSARDGKLF
len: 12; j_gene: TRBJ2-7; v_gene: TRBV27; CDR3aa: ASSLTGRAYEQY
len: 13; j_gene: TRBJ1-2; v_gene: TRBV4-1; CDR3aa: ASSQEDLGGYGYT
len: 12; j_gene: TRBJ2-1; v_gene: TRBV4-3; CDR3aa: ASSRIGLRHEQF
len: 13; j_gene: TRBJ1-4; v_gene: TRBV7-9; CDR3aa: ASSFQQGASEKLF
len: 9; j_gene: TRBJ2-1; v_gene: TRBV6-5; CDR3aa: ASSYANSQF
len: 11; j_gene: TRBJ2-7; v_gene: TRBV29-1; CDR3aa: SVGAGQGYEQY
len: 14; j_gene: TRBJ2-3; v_gene: TRBV15; CDR3aa: ATSRLAGGPTDTQY
len: 13; j_gene: TRBJ1-5; v_gene: TRBV18; CDR3aa: ASSPRAADNQPQH
len: 10; j_gene: TRBJ2-5; v_gene: TRBV5-1; CDR3aa: ASSELKETQY
len: 13; j_gene: TRBJ2-1; v_gene: TRBV27; CDR3aa: ASSIRTSGFNEQF
len: 14; j_gene: TRBJ2-7; v_gene: TRBV28; CDR3aa: ASTVSVLAANSEQY
len: 15; j_gene: TRBJ2-2; v_gene: TRBV4-2; CDR3aa: ASSQDRWLLNTGELF
len: 10; j_gene: TRBJ2-1; v_gene: TRBV27; CDR3aa: ASTQGMGQQF
len: 11; j_gene: TRBJ1-1; v_gene: TRBV5-1; CDR3aa: ASSLGPNTEAF
len: 13; j_gene: TRBJ1-4; v_gene: TRBV5-4; CDR3aa: ASSPAQEGREKLF
len: 14; j_gene: TRBJ2-3; v_gene: TRBV7-2; CDR3aa: ASSLGPGGPADTQY
len: 12; j_gene: TRBJ2-1; v_gene: TRBV19; CDR3aa: ASSIAGVGNEQF
len: 13; j_gene: TRBJ2-1; v_gene: TRBV5-4; CDR3aa: ASSRAATHGNEQF
len: 11; j_gene: TRBJ2-5; v_gene: TRBV10-3; CDR3aa: AISESGEETQY
len: 13; j_gene: TRBJ2-5; v_gene: TRBV19; CDR3aa: ASSIDSGSQETQY